Listed below are T cell receptor beta chains from one sample, sequenced in a study of blood T cell repertoires in COVID-19. Profiled with immunoSEQ multiplex PCR; TCRdb holds only in-frame clones, not every one. The repertoire holds roughly 240,000 clones, 86% seen once, with approximately 2% in the top ten. Material: PBMCs or T cells enriched from blood (not recorded which). The receptors were gathered from a woman aged 50 to 60 who had recovered from COVID-19. CDR3s include the opening cysteine and the closing phenylalanine or tryptophan. The order of the fields is D gene, V gene, clone size, J gene, CDR3 protein, CDR3 DNA. The D gene is left open where the match is weak. Clone size is shown for a subset of rows, as once, few, many or a class of expanded clone.

>.|TRBV11-2|.|TRBJ2-1
CASSTTSYNEQFF
TGTGCCAGCAGCACGACTAGTTACAATGAGCAGTTCTTC
>TRBD2|TRBV7-2|.|TRBJ2-4
CASSRQRLAGVAKNIQYF
TGTGCCAGCAGCCGTCAACGTCTCGCGGGGGTAGCCAAAAACATTCAGTACTTC
>.|TRBV4-2|once|TRBJ2-3
CASSRTGLADTQYF
TGTGCCAGCAGCCGCACAGGGTTGGCAGATACGCAGTATTTT
>.|TRBV6-2/TRBV6-3|.|TRBJ2-7
CASSYGGRAYEQYF
TGTGCCAGCAGTTACGGAGGGCGCGCCTACGAGCAGTACTTC
>TRBD1|TRBV11-1|.|TRBJ2-7
CASSLWTGAYEQYF
TGTGCCAGCAGCTTGTGGACAGGGGCCTACGAGCAGTACTTC
>TRBD2|TRBV18|.|TRBJ2-3
CASSQLAGRDTQYF
TGTGCCAGCTCACAACTAGCGGGAAGGGATACGCAGTATTTT
>TRBD2|TRBV19|.|TRBJ2-1
CASSQSGSNLYNEQFF
TGTGCCAGTAGCCAAAGCGGGAGCAATCTTTACAATGAGCAGTTCTTC
>TRBD1|TRBV7-6|.|TRBJ1-2
CASSLGQGYGYTF
TGTGCCAGCAGCTTAGGACAGGGTTATGGCTACACCTTC
>.|TRBV6-5|.|TRBJ1-2
CASRTGSYGYTF
TGTGCCAGCAGGACAGGTAGCTATGGCTACACCTTC
>TRBD2|TRBV18|.|TRBJ2-1
CASSRGPGLAGTNSYNEQFF
TGTGCCAGCTCACGCGGGCCGGGACTAGCGGGGACCAACTCCTACAATGAGCAGTTCTTC
>TRBD1|TRBV7-9|.|TRBJ1-6
CASSLRTGVMGSSPLHF
TGTGCCAGCAGCTTAAGGACAGGGGTGATGGGTAGTTCACCCCTCCACTTT
>.|TRBV3-1/TRBV3-2|.|TRBJ1-3
CASSPPFSGNTIYF
TGTGCCAGCAGCCCTCCTTTCTCTGGAAACACCATATATTTT
>TRBD2|TRBV30|.|TRBJ2-7
CAWSVKRGITSYEQYF
TGTGCCTGGAGTGTAAAGCGGGGGATCACCTCCTACGAGCAGTACTTC
>TRBD1|TRBV6-5|.|TRBJ1-5
CASSYAGGGHQPQHF
TGTGCCAGCAGCTACGCAGGGGGCGGGCATCAGCCCCAGCATTTT
>TRBD1|TRBV5-1|few|TRBJ2-6
CASSQRQRQGTGANVLTF
TGCGCCAGCAGCCAACGCCAGCGACAGGGAACTGGGGCCAACGTCCTGACTTTC
>TRBD1|TRBV28|.|TRBJ1-5
CASMRQGVGIGNQPQHF
TGTGCCAGCATGAGACAGGGGGTGGGGATTGGCAATCAGCCCCAGCATTTT
>TRBD1|TRBV11-3|.|TRBJ2-7
CASSFGTGVTPGEQYF
TGTGCCAGCAGCTTTGGGACAGGGGTCACACCGGGGGAGCAGTACTTC
>TRBD1|TRBV9|.|TRBJ1-4
CASSVAQGNEKLFF
TGTGCCAGCAGCGTAGCACAGGGGAATGAAAAACTGTTTTTT
>TRBD1|TRBV6-2/TRBV6-3|.|TRBJ1-5
CASRPGQGGIRQPQHF
TGTGCCAGCAGGCCTGGACAGGGAGGTATACGGCAGCCCCAGCATTTT
>.|TRBV27|.|TRBJ1-5
CASPNFRLDWGNQPQHF
TGTGCCAGCCCAAATTTTAGGCTCGACTGGGGCAATCAGCCCCAGCATTTT
>.|TRBV19|.|TRBJ2-3
CASSPGSTDTQYF
TGTGCCAGTAGCCCTGGGAGTACAGATACGCAGTATTTT
>TRBD1|TRBV9|.|TRBJ1-2
CASSAGDRGGYGYTF
TGTGCCAGCAGCGCGGGGGACAGAGGAGGCTATGGCTACACCTTC
>.|TRBV7-3|.|TRBJ1-1
CASRYTSGTEAFF
TGTGCCAGCAGATATACGAGCGGAACTGAAGCTTTCTTT
>.|TRBV4-3|.|TRBJ2-2
CASSLNRGRGIAGELFF
TGCGCCAGCAGCCTAAACCGCGGCAGGGGTATCGCCGGGGAGCTGTTTTTT